The rows below give T cell receptor beta chains drawn from one sample of a study of blood T cell repertoires in COVID-19. The repertoire was sequenced with immunoSEQ multiplex PCR; TCRdb's copy has only in-frame clones and lacks some. The table lists roughly 200,000 clones, roughly 82% of them singletons. The sample was PBMCs or T cells enriched from blood (not recorded which). The receptors derive from a woman aged 55-70 years with acute COVID-19. Both conserved end residues are part of each CDR3. The D gene is left open where the match is weak. Some rows mark clone size as missing; the rest say once, few, many or name a class of expanded clone.

d_call	clone_size	v_call	j_call	cdr3_length	cdr3_nt	cdr3_aa
.	.	TRBV7-2	TRBJ1-5	15	TGTGCCAGCAGCTTAGGGTGGGGGGAACAGCAGCCCCAGCATTTT	CASSLGWGEQQPQHF
.	.	TRBV7-2	TRBJ1-5	16	TGTGCCAGCAGCTTAAGGGGAGGGACGGGCAATCAGCCCCAGCATTTT	CASSLRGGTGNQPQHF
TRBD2	.	TRBV28	TRBJ2-5	14	TGTGCCAGCACCTCTCCCGGGGAGGGGGAGACCCAGTACTTC	CASTSPGEGETQYF
.	.	TRBV6-2/TRBV6-3	TRBJ1-2	14	TGTGCCAGCAGCCAATCGACAGGCTTCCGCGGCTACACCTTC	CASSQSTGFRGYTF
TRBD1	.	TRBV9	TRBJ1-5	15	TGTGCCAGCAGCGTTACCGGGACAGGGAATCAGCCCCAGCATTTT	CASSVTGTGNQPQHF
TRBD1	once	TRBV27	TRBJ1-2	15	TGTGCCAGCAGACTGATTGCGGACAGGGGGCAGGGCTACACCTTC	CASRLIADRGQGYTF
.	.	TRBV9	TRBJ1-3	20	TGTGCCAGCAGCGTTACTTCCGGAGGGCGGTTTAGTGGGTCTGGAAACACCATATATTTT	CASSVTSGGRFSGSGNTIYF
.	.	TRBV5-1	TRBJ2-2	14	TGCGCCAGCAGCTTGGTTATAAACACCGGGGAGCTGTTTTTT	CASSLVINTGELFF
TRBD1	few	TRBV5-1	TRBJ1-6	16	TGCGCCAGCAGCGCCGGACAGGGCTCCTATAATTCACCCCTCCACTTT	CASSAGQGSYNSPLHF
.	few	TRBV29-1	TRBJ2-3	16	TGCAGCGTGGCGGGCCCTGGGGGACTGAGCACAGATACGCAGTATTTT	CSVAGPGGLSTDTQYF